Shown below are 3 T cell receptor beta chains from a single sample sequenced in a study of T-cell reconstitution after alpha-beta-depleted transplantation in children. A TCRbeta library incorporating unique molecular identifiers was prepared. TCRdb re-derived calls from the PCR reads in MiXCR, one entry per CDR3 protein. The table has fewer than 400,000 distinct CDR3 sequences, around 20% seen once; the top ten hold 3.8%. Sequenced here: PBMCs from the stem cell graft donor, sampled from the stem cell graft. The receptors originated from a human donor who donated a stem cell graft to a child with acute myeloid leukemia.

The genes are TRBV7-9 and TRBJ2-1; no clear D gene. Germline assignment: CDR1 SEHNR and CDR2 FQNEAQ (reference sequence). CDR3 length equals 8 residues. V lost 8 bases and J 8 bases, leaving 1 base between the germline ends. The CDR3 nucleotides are TGTGCCAGCGATGAGCAGTTCTTC. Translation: CASDEQFF. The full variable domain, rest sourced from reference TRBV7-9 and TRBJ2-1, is DTGVSQNPRHKITKRGQNVTFRCDPISEHNRLYWYRQTLGQGPEFLTYFQNEAQLEKSRLLSDRFSAERPKGSFSTLEIQRTEQGDSAMYLCASDEQFFGPGTRLTVL.

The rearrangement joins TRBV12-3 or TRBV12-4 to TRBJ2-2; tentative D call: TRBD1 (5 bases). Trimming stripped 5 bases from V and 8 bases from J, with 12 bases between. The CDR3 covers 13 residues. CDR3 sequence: CASSTQGAGELFF. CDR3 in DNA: TGTGCCAGCAGTACCCAGGGTGCTGGGGAGCTGTTTTTT.

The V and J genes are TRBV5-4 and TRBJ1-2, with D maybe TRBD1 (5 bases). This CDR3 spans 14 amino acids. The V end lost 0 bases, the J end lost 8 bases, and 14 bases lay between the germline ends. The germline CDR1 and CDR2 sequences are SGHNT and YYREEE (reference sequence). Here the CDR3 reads CASSLVEGSGGYTF. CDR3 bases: TGTGCCAGCAGCTTGGTCGAGGGGTCTGGAGGCTACACCTTC.